These 6 T cell receptor beta chains share one sample of origin, sequenced in a study of technical replicates of blood from several donors. The assay was immunoSEQ multiplex PCR, and TCRdb's table has in-frame clones only and misses some. This table holds 60,000 to 90,000 clones, around 93% found once. The specimen sequenced was T cells isolated from PBMCs. These receptor sequences come from a human donor in good health.

This chain uses TRBV28 with TRBJ2-7, with 7 bases identical to TRBD1. Germline CDR1 reads MDHEN; CDR2 reads SYDVKM. J lost 3 bases, V lost 5 bases, and 7 bases had no gene match. This CDR3 has 14 amino acids. This CDR3 reads CASSADRAYYEQYF. For the CDR3, the DNA is TGTGCCAGCAGTGCCGACAGGGCCTACTACGAGCAGTACTTC. The variable domain in full, with the rest retrieved from reference TRBV28 and TRBJ2-7, is DVKVTQSSRYLVKRTGEKVFLECVQDMDHENMFWYRQDPGLGLRLIYFSYDVKMKEKGDIPEGYSVSREKKERFSLILESASTNQTSMYLCASSADRAYYEQYFGPGTRLTVT.

The gene calls are TRBV19 and TRBJ1-2, with 9 bases lining up with TRBD1. The CDR3 sequence is 12 residues long. J was trimmed by 7 bases and V by 7 bases; bases with no gene match: 4. From germline, CDR1 is LNHDA and CDR2 SQIVND (reference sequence). As DNA, the CDR3 is TGTGCCAGTAAGACAGGGGGTTTTGGCTACACCTTC. This codes for CASKTGGFGYTF.

The chain couples TRBV25-1 to TRBJ2-1; 10 positions agree with TRBD2. After removal of 3 bases from V and 6 bases from J, the junction contained 8 bases not matched to a gene. The germline gives CDR1 MGHDK, CDR2 SYGVNS. The CDR3 extends over 16 amino acids. CDR3 sequence (DNA): TGTGCCAGCAGTGACCGGGGGCTAGCGGGAGTCAATGAGCAGTTCTTC. It is translated as CASSDRGLAGVNEQFF.

This sequence joins TRBV11-1 and TRBJ2-5; D remains unclear. The germline V and J ends were trimmed by 4 bases and 5 bases, with 20 bases remaining between them. The germline V gene encodes CDR1 SGHAT and CDR2 FQDESV (reference sequence). The CDR3 runs 16 residues. This CDR3 is CASSSRVELEAETQYF. The CDR3 nucleotides read TGTGCCAGCAGCTCACGGGTCGAACTTGAGGCGGAGACCCAGTACTTC.

The chain links TRBV4-2 to TRBJ1-1, with TRBD1 matching over 9 bases. The trim removed 0 bases at V and 5 bases at J, leaving 7 bases unmatched. The CDR3 extends over 16 amino acids. Germline CDR1 LGHNA, CDR2 YNFKEQ. CDR3 sequence: CASSQDQGTGFTEAFF. CDR3 DNA sequence: TGTGCCAGCAGCCAAGATCAAGGGACAGGGTTTACTGAAGCTTTCTTT.

V is TRBV5-4 and J is TRBJ2-5; 7 nucleotides agree with TRBD2. With 1 base clipped from V and 5 bases from J, the junction kept 5 bases outside the gene matches. The CDR3 sequence is 14 residues long. In germline, CDR1 is SGHNT, CDR2 YYREEE (reference sequence). CDR3 region: CASSLFGGGETQYF. The CDR3 DNA follows: TGTGCCAGCAGCTTGTTTGGGGGAGGGGAGACCCAGTACTTC. The entire variable domain, with the rest obtained from reference TRBV5-4 and TRBJ2-5, is as follows: ETGVTQSPTHLIKTRGQQVTLRCSSQSGHNTVSWYQQALGQGPQFIFQYYREEENGRGNFPPRFSGLQFPNYSSELNVNALELDDSALYLCASSLFGGGETQYFGPGTRLLVL.